This entry lists 5 T cell receptor beta chains sequenced from one sample in a study of radiation and T cells in renal cell carcinoma. Documented time point: baseline pretreatment blood. Regarding treatment: 15 Gy SBRT to primary tumor, nephrectomy 4 weeks later. Assay: immunoSEQ multiplex PCR; the TCRdb copy retains only in-frame clones and omits some. The profile shows more than 140,000 clones, 70% to 90% of them singletons. The sample consisted of blood, taken from a patient whose treatment included radiotherapy and nephrectomy. The receptors were gathered from a woman aged 50 to 65 with renal cell carcinoma.

The V call is TRBV28, the J call TRBJ2-6, with TRBD2 as a possible D gene (5 bases). CDR1 is MDHEN and CDR2 is SYDVKM in the germline V gene. The CDR3 length is 16 residues. Deletions cut 6 bases from V and 0 bases from J, with 12 bases between. CDR3 bases: TGTGCCAGCAGGACACTAGTTCTCTCTGGGGCCAACGTCCTGACTTTC. Protein product: CASRTLVLSGANVLTF.

V usage is TRBV7-2 and J usage is TRBJ2-7; possibly TRBD1 or TRBD2 for D (5 bases each). V was shortened by 5 bases and J by 6 bases, with 14 bases between the two germline ends. Germline lookup yields CDR1 SGHTA and CDR2 FQGNSA. This CDR3 contains 13 residues. This chain's CDR3 is CASSPTGRVEQYF. Written as DNA, the CDR3 is TGTGCCAGCAGCCCGACGGGACGGGTCGAGCAGTACTTC.

This clone was observed a few times. This chain connects TRBV7-9 to TRBJ1-4; D call uncertain. The CDR3 sequence is 12 residues long. Per the germline V gene, CDR1 is SEHNR and CDR2 is FQNEAQ (reference sequence). V shed 8 bases and J shed 7 bases, with 11 bases lying between them. The CDR3, as DNA: TGTGCCAGCGGGTCCCTCCCTGAAAAACTGTTTTTT. Protein sequence: CASGSLPEKLFF. Full variable domain (remainder filled in from reference TRBV7-9 and TRBJ1-4): DTGVSQNPRHKITKRGQNVTFRCDPISEHNRLYWYRQTLGQGPEFLTYFQNEAQLEKSRLLSDRFSAERPKGSFSTLEIQRTEQGDSAMYLCASGSLPEKLFFGSGTQLSVL.

This clone showed up just once. This sequence joins TRBV2 and TRBJ1-5, with 8 bases aligning to TRBD1. Per germline, CDR1 SNHLY and CDR2 FYNNEI. V gave up 1 base and J gave up 6 bases; unmatched junction bases: 5. This CDR3 contains 15 residues. CDR3 coding DNA: TGTGCCAGCAGTGAAGGCAGGGGGCTGGGTCAGCCCCAGCATTTT. Its translation is CASSEGRGLGQPQHF.

This CDR3 is CASSINRDKEYF. In DNA form, the CDR3 reads TGTGCCAGTAGCATCAACCGGGACAAAGAGTACTTC. The V and J genes are TRBV19 and TRBJ2-4, with D tentatively TRBD1 (6 bases). The CDR3 totals 12 residues. Per germline, CDR1 LNHDA and CDR2 SQIVND (reference sequence). Trimming removed 6 bases at V and 14 bases at J, with 17 bases between.